This entry is about one T cell receptor beta chain. Its target is not known. This CDR3 is 18 amino acids long. V trimming: 5 bases; J trimming: 12 bases; junction bases outside the gene matches: 24. Germline values: CDR1 SGHTA, CDR2 FQGNSA. Carried by the TCR beta cDNA libraries were unique molecular identifiers. One entry per CDR3 protein, called by TCRdb with MiXCR from the PCR reads. The sample has about 260,000 distinct CDR3 sequences; 35% to 45% are singletons. This record comes from a study of post-analysis software for immune sequencing data. Study-wide findings and caveats: Five TRBV segments occurring more often in patients than controls included TRBV5-6, TRBV5-1 and TRBV20-1.

This clonotype was obtained from a girl aged 10-17 years with multiple sclerosis. The chain joins TRBV7-2 to TRBJ1-4; TRBD1 matches 7 bases. The sequenced sample was blood. The CDR3 region is CASSPSRRGQFSAKQLFF. CDR3 in DNA: TGTGCCAGCAGCCCCTCCCGGCGGGGACAGTTTTCGGCGAAACAACTGTTTTTT. Drawing the rest from reference TRBV7-2 and TRBJ1-4, the complete variable domain is GAGVSQSPSNKVTEKGKDVELRCDPISGHTALYWYRQSLGQGLEFLIYFQGNSAPDKSGLPSDRFSAERTGGSVSTLTIQRTQQEDSAVYLCASSPSRRGQFSAKQLFFGSGTQLSVL.